Following are 19 T cell receptor beta chains from one sample sequenced in a study of cytomegalovirus exposure and HLA in healthy donors. PCR involved 60 Vbeta and 13 Jbeta primers. Profiling relied on immunoSEQ multiplex PCR, and the TCRdb table lists in-frame clones only, not all of them. The table lists fewer than 200,000 clones, over 65% of them singletons, with under 2.5% in the top ten. Specimen: PBMCs. The receptors were sampled from a man aged 60-69 years in good health and CMV-seronegative.

The rearrangement joins TRBV2 to TRBJ1-5; no reliable D call. CDR1 is SNHLY and CDR2 is FYNNEI in the germline V gene. Trimming cost V 5 bases and J 2 bases, with 13 bases left between them. This CDR3 comprises 15 residues. The CDR3 DNA reads TGTGCCAGCAGTTTGCAGGTTGTGGGCAATCAGCCCCAGCATTTT. Its translation is CASSLQVVGNQPQHF.

This clone has more than one count but fewer than ten. CDR3 in amino acids: CASSPRQGWNTQYF. For the CDR3, the DNA is TGTGCCAGCAGTCCCCGACAGGGTTGGAATACGCAGTATTTT. The rearrangement uses TRBV27 and TRBJ2-3; 7 bases line up with TRBD1. From germline, CDR1 is MNHEY and CDR2 SMNVEV (reference sequence). The CDR3 contains 14 residues. V lost 5 bases and J lost 7; bases outside the gene matches: 9.

V and J are TRBV7-8 and TRBJ2-3; D is undetermined. Trimming removed 3 bases from V and 0 bases from J, with 7 bases in between. Germline V gene lookup returns CDR1 SGHVS and CDR2 FQNEAQ. The CDR3 has 14 amino acids. CDR3 amino acids: CASSLAGSTDTQYF. The CDR3 DNA reads TGTGCCAGCAGCTTGGCAGGTAGCACAGATACGCAGTATTTT.

The chain uses TRBV5-1 and TRBJ2-5, with TRBD2 matching over 14 bases. The CDR3 is made up of 16 amino acids. With V trimmed by 4 bases and J by 9 bases, 11 bases remained unmatched. Germline lookup yields CDR1 SGHRS and CDR2 YFSETQ. In nucleotides, the CDR3 is TGCGCCAGCAGCACCGGACTAGCGGGGGGCCCCGGGTCCCAGTACTTC. Its translation is CASSTGLAGGPGSQYF.

The CDR3 loop reads CASSSSGGNRYEQYF. The DNA for the CDR3 is TGTGCCAGCAGTTCTAGCGGGGGCAATCGGTACGAGCAGTACTTC. This sequence joins TRBV28 and TRBJ2-7; TRBD2 matches at 10 bases. Germline assignment: CDR1 MDHEN and CDR2 SYDVKM. The CDR3 consists of 15 residues. The ends lost 4 bases at V and 4 bases at J; junction bases unmatched: 7. Looking up the rest from reference TRBV28 and TRBJ2-7 gives the full variable domain: DVKVTQSSRYLVKRTGEKVFLECVQDMDHENMFWYRQDPGLGLRLIYFSYDVKMKEKGDIPEGYSVSREKKERFSLILESASTNQTSMYLCASSSSGGNRYEQYFGPGTRLTVT.

V gene TRBV29-1 combines with J gene TRBJ2-1; tentatively, D is TRBD1 (6 bases). Germline lookup yields CDR1 SQVTM and CDR2 ANQGSEA. Trimming left V 6 bases short and J 8 bases short, with 14 bases between. The CDR3 spans 12 residues. The CDR3 protein is CSVRQDGDEQFF. For the CDR3, the DNA is TGCAGCGTCAGACAGGACGGAGATGAGCAGTTCTTC.

This clone came up once. The chain employs TRBV7-2 and TRBJ1-2; 8 positions agree with TRBD1. CDR3 length: 14 amino acids. Germline loops: CDR1 SGHTA, CDR2 FQGNSA. J was trimmed by 1 base and V by 8 bases; bases with no gene match: 6. CDR3 amino acids: CASRAGGSNYGYTF. The DNA for the CDR3 is TGTGCCAGCCGGGCAGGGGGCAGTAACTATGGCTACACCTTC.

The table lists this clone with a few counts. The chain joins TRBV30 to TRBJ2-5, with 12 bases aligning to TRBD2. Germline CDR1 and CDR2: GTSNPN and SVGIG (reference sequence). The CDR3 length is 13 residues. V lost 3 bases, J lost 4 bases, and 0 bases stayed unmatched. The CDR3 protein is CAWRTSGRETQYF. The CDR3 region has the DNA TGTGCCTGGAGGACTAGCGGGAGAGAGACCCAGTACTTC.

The chain combines TRBV6-5 with TRBJ1-1, with no clear D. Trimming took off 2 bases at V and 4 bases at J, with 14 bases between the two ends. Germline assignment: CDR1 MNHEY and CDR2 SVGAGI. The CDR3 runs 15 residues. The CDR3 coding sequence is TGTGCCAGCAGTTACAGGGAAAGGGAGGGCACTGAAGCTTTCTTT. Translating it yields CASSYREREGTEAFF.

The DNA of the CDR3 is TGTGCCAGCAGCGGGAGCTCCTACAATGAGCAGTTCTTC. This encodes CASSGSSYNEQFF. The gene calls are TRBV7-8 and TRBJ2-1; D perhaps matches TRBD2 (5 bases). Per germline, CDR1 SGHVS and CDR2 FQNEAQ. This CDR3 region has 13 residues. V gave up 5 bases and J gave up 0 bases, with 5 bases separating them. Supplemented by reference TRBV7-8 and TRBJ2-1, the full variable domain reads GAGVSQSPRYKVAKRGQDVALRCDPISGHVSLFWYQQALGQGPEFLTYFQNEAQLDKSGLPSDRFFAERPEGSVSTLKIQRTQQEDSAVYLCASSGSSYNEQFFGPGTRLTVL.

This chain joins TRBV6-5 and TRBJ2-7; 7 nucleotides align to TRBD2. J gave up 3 bases and V 2 bases, and 4 bases lay outside the gene matches. The CDR3 sequence is 14 residues long. Germline V lookup: CDR1 MNHEY, CDR2 SVGAGI. The CDR3 DNA reads as TGTGCCAGCAGTTACGAGGCGGGAGACTACGAGCAGTACTTC. Translation gives CASSYEAGDYEQYF.

This rearrangement joins TRBV2 to TRBJ2-1; D is uncertain. There are 14 residues in the CDR3. The germline CDR1 and CDR2 sequences are SNHLY and FYNNEI. Deletions cut 6 bases from V and 0 bases from J, with 9 bases between. The CDR3 sequence: CASSARSSYNEQFF. In DNA, the CDR3 is TGTGCCAGCAGCGCTAGAAGCTCCTACAATGAGCAGTTCTTC.

The genes are TRBV13 and TRBJ1-1; 9 bases line up with TRBD1. Germline values: CDR1 PRHDT, CDR2 FYEKMQ (reference sequence). This CDR3 is built from 13 residues. Trimming removed 5 bases from V and 4 bases from J; junction bases left unmatched: 2. The CDR3 DNA reads as TGTGCCAGCAGCCCGACAGGGGGCACTGAAGCTTTCTTT. Translating it yields CASSPTGGTEAFF.

The chain links TRBV6-1 to TRBJ1-1, with D tentatively TRBD1 (5 bases). The CDR3 totals 18 residues. Germline-derived CDR1 and CDR2 are MNHNS and SASEGT. Trimming took 0 bases from V and 0 from J, leaving 17 bases between them. The CDR3 nucleotides are TGTGCCAGCAGTGAAGCGCAAGGGAGGGGTCCTTTGAACACTGAAGCTTTCTTT. Translating it yields CASSEAQGRGPLNTEAFF.

The rearrangement uses TRBV11-2 and TRBJ1-1; D ambiguous. The CDR3 loop spans 12 amino acids. Trimming shortened V by 3 bases and J by 3 bases, and 5 bases separated the two germline ends. From germline, CDR1 is SGHAT and CDR2 FQNNGV. CDR3 protein: CASSFVYTEAFF. The CDR3 nucleotides read TGTGCCAGCAGCTTCGTGTACACTGAAGCTTTCTTT.

This sequence joins TRBV19 and TRBJ1-2; unclear D gene. The V end lost 0 bases, the J end lost 2 bases, and 10 bases lay between the germline ends. Germline CDR1 and CDR2: LNHDA and SQIVND (reference sequence). The CDR3 is 15 residues long. CDR3 DNA sequence: TGTGCCAGTAGTATAGAAGTTGCGGTGAACTATGGCTACACCTTC. Encoded protein: CASSIEVAVNYGYTF.

The chain combines TRBV29-1 with TRBJ1-2; 9 bases line up with TRBD1. Germline loops: CDR1 SQVTM, CDR2 ANQGSEA. V dropped 4 bases and J dropped 7; count of bases not matched to a gene: 7. The length of the CDR3 is 13 residues. The CDR3: CSVVKQGAGGYTF. Written as DNA, the CDR3 is TGCAGCGTTGTAAAACAGGGGGCGGGTGGCTACACCTTC.

The chain has TRBV6-1 and TRBJ2-7; 11 bases are shared with TRBD2. Germline V lookup: CDR1 MNHNS, CDR2 SASEGT. The V segment lost 0 bases and the J segment 3 bases; nucleotides outside the gene matches: 4. The CDR3 extends over 16 amino acids. The CDR3 DNA follows: TGTGCCAGCAGTGAAGCGCTAGCGGGAGGAGGCTACGAGCAGTACTTC. Protein product: CASSEALAGGGYEQYF.

The V call is TRBV19, the J call TRBJ1-2; TRBD1 matches 8 bases. In germline, CDR1 is LNHDA, CDR2 SQIVND (reference sequence). The CDR3 contains 12 residues. V gave up 7 bases and J gave up 6 bases; unmatched junction bases: 4. The CDR3 region has the DNA TGTGCCAGTACCCTGACAGGGGATGGCTACACCTTC. Its protein is CASTLTGDGYTF.